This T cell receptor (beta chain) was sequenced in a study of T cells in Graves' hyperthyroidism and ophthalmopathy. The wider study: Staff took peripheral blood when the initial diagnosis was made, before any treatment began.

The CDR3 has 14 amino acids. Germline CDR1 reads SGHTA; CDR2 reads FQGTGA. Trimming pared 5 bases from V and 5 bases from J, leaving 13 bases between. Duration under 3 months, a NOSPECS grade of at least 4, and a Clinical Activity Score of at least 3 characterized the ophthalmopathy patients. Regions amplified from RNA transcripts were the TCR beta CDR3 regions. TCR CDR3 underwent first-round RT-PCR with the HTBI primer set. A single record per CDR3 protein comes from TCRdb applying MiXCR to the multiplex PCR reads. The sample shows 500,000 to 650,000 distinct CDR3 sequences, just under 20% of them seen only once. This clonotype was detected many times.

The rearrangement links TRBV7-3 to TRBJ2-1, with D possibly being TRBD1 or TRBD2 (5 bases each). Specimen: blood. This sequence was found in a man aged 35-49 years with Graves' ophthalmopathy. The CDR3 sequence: CASSLGAADNEQFF. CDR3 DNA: TGTGCCAGCAGCCTAGGGGCAGCGGACAATGAGCAGTTCTTC. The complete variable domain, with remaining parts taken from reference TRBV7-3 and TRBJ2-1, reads GAGVSQTPSNKVTEKGKYVELRCDPISGHTALYWYRQSLGQGPEFLIYFQGTGAADDSGLPNDRFFAVRPEGSVSTLKIQRTERGDSAVYLCASSLGAADNEQFFGPGTRLTVL.